This note documents a single TCR beta chain sequence. The antigen is not known. This sample stems from a study of cytomegalovirus exposure and HLA in healthy donors. Findings of the study overall: Some public TCRs appeared in many individuals, while most sequences were rare. Diagnosis of cytomegalovirus status made by the classifier reportedly showed high specificity and sensitivity. The investigators catalogued 164 TCR beta chains as cytomegalovirus-associated.

TCRdb's copy holds only in-frame clones and misses some; the assay was immunoSEQ multiplex PCR. The data show 300,000 to 350,000 clones, roughly 87% seen once. The germline gives CDR1 GTSNPN, CDR2 SVGIG (reference sequence). The CDR3 is 12 amino acids. Trimming cost V 3 bases and J 5 bases, with 11 bases left between them. The donors were in the approximately 130-subject validation cohort, distinct from the 666-subject first cohort. The sequenced material came from PBMCs. V usage is TRBV30 and J usage is TRBJ2-7; D is undetermined. The clonotype was recovered from a man aged 25 to 45 in good health and CMV-seronegative. CDR3 region: CAWSRVMDEQYF. CDR3 sequence (DNA): TGTGCCTGGAGCCGCGTGATGGACGAGCAGTACTTC.